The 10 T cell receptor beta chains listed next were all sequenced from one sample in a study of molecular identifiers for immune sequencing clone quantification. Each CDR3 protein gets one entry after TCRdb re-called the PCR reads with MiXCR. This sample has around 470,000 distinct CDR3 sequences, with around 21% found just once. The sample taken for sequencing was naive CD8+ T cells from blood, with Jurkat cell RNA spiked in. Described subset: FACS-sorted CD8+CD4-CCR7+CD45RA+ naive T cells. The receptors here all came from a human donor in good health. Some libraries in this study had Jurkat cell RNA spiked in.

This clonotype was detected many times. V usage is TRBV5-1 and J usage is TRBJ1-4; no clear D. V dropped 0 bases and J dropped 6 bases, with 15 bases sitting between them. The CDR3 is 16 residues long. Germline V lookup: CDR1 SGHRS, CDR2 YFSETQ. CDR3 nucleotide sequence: TGCGCCAGCAGCTTGGATGGGAAGGAGGTCGATGAAAAACTGTTTTTT. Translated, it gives CASSLDGKEVDEKLFF.

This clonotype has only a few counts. CDR3 nucleotides: TGTGCCAGCAGCGCACCCCCTGACAGAGACTATGGCTACACCTTC. It codes for CASSAPPDRDYGYTF. The V and J genes are TRBV9 and TRBJ1-2; D is possibly TRBD1 (5 bases). Germline assignment: CDR1 SGDLS and CDR2 YYNGEE. The CDR3 consists of 15 residues. V shed 3 bases and J shed 3 bases, with 15 bases lying between them. The whole variable domain, filled in from reference TRBV9 and TRBJ1-2, reads DSGVTQTPKHLITATGQRVTLRCSPRSGDLSVYWYQQSLDQGLQFLIQYYNGEERAKGNILERFSAQQFPDLHSELNLSSLELGDSALYFCASSAPPDRDYGYTFGSGTRLTVV.

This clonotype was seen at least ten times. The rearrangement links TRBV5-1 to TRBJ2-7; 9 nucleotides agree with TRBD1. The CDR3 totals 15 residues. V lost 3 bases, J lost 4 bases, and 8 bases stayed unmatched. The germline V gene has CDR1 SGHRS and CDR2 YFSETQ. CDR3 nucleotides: TGCGCCAGCAGCTCCGGGACAGGGCGGTCGTACGAGCAGTACTTC. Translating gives CASSSGTGRSYEQYF.

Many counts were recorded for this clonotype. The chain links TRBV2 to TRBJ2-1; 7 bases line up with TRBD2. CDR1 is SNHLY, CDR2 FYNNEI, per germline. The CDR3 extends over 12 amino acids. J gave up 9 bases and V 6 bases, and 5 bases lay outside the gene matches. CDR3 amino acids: CASRGTSAEQFF. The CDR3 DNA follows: TGTGCCAGCAGGGGAACTAGCGCTGAGCAGTTCTTC.

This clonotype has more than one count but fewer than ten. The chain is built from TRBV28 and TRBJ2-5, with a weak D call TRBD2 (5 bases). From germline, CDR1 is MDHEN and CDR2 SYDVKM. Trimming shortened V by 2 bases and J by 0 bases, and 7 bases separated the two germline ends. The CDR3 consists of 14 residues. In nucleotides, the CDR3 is TGTGCCAGCAGTTTAGAGCGGTACCAAGAGACCCAGTACTTC. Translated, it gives CASSLERYQETQYF.

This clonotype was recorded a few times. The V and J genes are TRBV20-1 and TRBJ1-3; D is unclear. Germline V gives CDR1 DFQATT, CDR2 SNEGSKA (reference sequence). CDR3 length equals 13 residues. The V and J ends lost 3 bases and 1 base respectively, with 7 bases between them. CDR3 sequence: CSARVDSGNTIYF. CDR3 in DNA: TGCAGTGCTAGGGTGGATTCTGGAAACACCATATATTTT.

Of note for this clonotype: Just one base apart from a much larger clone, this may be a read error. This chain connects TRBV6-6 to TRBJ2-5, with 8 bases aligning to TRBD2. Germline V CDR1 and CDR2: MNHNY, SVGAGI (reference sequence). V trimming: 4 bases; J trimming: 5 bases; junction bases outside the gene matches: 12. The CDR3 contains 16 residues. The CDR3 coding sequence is TGTGCCAGCAGTTCCGATTCGACTAGCGCGGGGGAGACCCAGTACTTC. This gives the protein CASSSDSTSAGETQYF.

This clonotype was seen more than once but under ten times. DNA for the CDR3: TGTGCCAGCAGCTCCCCAAGTGACAGGGCCGAAACCAAAAACATTCAGTACTTC. Translating it yields CASSSPSDRAETKNIQYF. The V and J genes are TRBV11-2 and TRBJ2-4; the match to TRBD1 covers 7 bases. V trimming: 4 bases; J trimming: 2 bases; junction bases outside the gene matches: 14. The CDR3 contains 18 residues. Germline values: CDR1 SGHAT, CDR2 FQNNGV.

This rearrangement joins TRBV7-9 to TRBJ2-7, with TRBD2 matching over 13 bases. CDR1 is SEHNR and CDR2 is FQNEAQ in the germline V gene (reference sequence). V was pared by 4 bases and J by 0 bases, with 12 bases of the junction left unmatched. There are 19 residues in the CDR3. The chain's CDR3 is CASSSLPGLAGSSSYEQYF. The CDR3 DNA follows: TGTGCCAGCAGCTCGCTCCCGGGACTAGCGGGGTCGAGCTCCTACGAGCAGTACTTC.

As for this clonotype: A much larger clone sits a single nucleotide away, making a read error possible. CDR3 protein: CSVVWTDPKWNGKLFF. In nucleotides, the CDR3 is TGCAGCGTTGTTTGGACAGACCCAAAATGGAATGGAAAACTGTTTTTT. This sequence joins TRBV29-1 and TRBJ1-4; D may be TRBD1 (6 bases). Germline CDR1 reads SQVTM; CDR2 reads ANQGSEA. The CDR3 is 16 amino acids.